This T cell receptor beta chain emerged from a study of cytomegalovirus exposure and HLA in healthy donors. From germline, CDR1 is MNHEY and CDR2 SVGAGI. V gave up 10 bases and J gave up 5 bases; unmatched junction bases: 10. The CDR3 spans 15 residues. The study ran its PCR with 60 Vbeta and 13 Jbeta primers. Per the original data handling: Unique TCR beta chains totaled about 73 million in a later count, with around 10 million of them shared. Here immunoSEQ multiplex PCR was the method, and the copy in TCRdb shows in-frame clones only, minus some. That table furnishes V, J and clone size, whereas the DNA furnished D and trimming. The top ten clones hold roughly 1.9% of a sample with around 160,000 clones, 80% of them seen once.

This receptor was identified in a human donor in good health. Sequencing was carried out using PBMCs. The chain joins TRBV6-5 to TRBJ2-1; TRBD1 matches 11 bases. The CDR3 protein is CATTAGTGGNNEQFF. The CDR3 DNA reads as TGTGCCACCACGGCGGGGACAGGGGGGAACAATGAGCAGTTCTTC.